This entry lists 13 T cell receptor beta chains sequenced from one sample in a study of CD8+ T cells in alopecia areata. Noted treatment: oral pan-JAK inhibitor, 5-10 mg twice daily. The sequencing template was cDNA reverse transcribed from extracted RNA. Produced via immunoSEQ multiplex PCR; TCRdb's table is partial and in-frame only. Among 150,000 to 200,000 clones, about 51% were seen once, and the ten largest hold about 9.4%. The material was CD8+ T cells sorted from blood, obtained around week 54, from a patient treated with tofacitinib. These receptors were obtained from a human donor with alopecia areata.

CDR3 coding DNA: TGCGCCAGCAGCTTAGGGGACATCCTAGGTTATGAGCAGTTCTTC. Its protein product is CASSLGDILGYEQFF. The chain carries TRBV5-1 and TRBJ2-1; the D gene is possibly TRBD1 (6 bases). The CDR3 length is 15 residues. Germline assignment: CDR1 SGHRS and CDR2 YFSETQ. With 2 bases removed from V and 8 bases from J, the gap between germline ends came to 17 bases. Full variable domain (remainder filled in from reference TRBV5-1 and TRBJ2-1): KAGVTQTPRYLIKTRGQQVTLSCSPISGHRSVSWYQQTPGQGLQFLFEYFSETQRNKGNFPGRFSGRQFSNSRSEMNVSTLELGDSALYLCASSLGDILGYEQFFGPGTRLTVL.

The chain has TRBV2 and TRBJ2-5, with TRBD1 matching 7 bases. This CDR3 is built from 14 residues. The V segment lost 6 bases and the J segment 5 bases; nucleotides outside the gene matches: 9. Germline V gene sequence: CDR1 SNHLY, CDR2 FYNNEI. CDR3 DNA: TGTGCCAGCAGAACCGACAGGGCTATCGAGACCCAGTACTTC. It is translated as CASRTDRAIETQYF.

This clone was seen more than once but under ten times. The chain is built from TRBV27 and TRBJ2-5, with 7 bases lining up with TRBD1. V was clipped by 5 bases and J by 7 bases; unmatched bases: 10. Germline V gives CDR1 MNHEY, CDR2 SMNVEV (reference sequence). The CDR3 has 14 amino acids. The CDR3 spells CASSPRDSSWTQYF. The CDR3 nucleotides are TGTGCCAGCAGTCCCCGGGACAGCTCGTGGACCCAGTACTTC.

This clone has just a few counts. The chain joins TRBV2 to TRBJ2-7; D remains ambiguous. CDR3 size: 13 residues. V lost 8 bases to trimming and J lost 6 bases, with 17 bases between them. The germline V gene has CDR1 SNHLY and CDR2 FYNNEI. The CDR3 protein is CASPRTPGIEQYF. The CDR3 DNA reads TGTGCCAGCCCACGGACCCCTGGGATCGAGCAGTACTTC.

This clone was observed a few times. The CDR3 DNA follows: TGCAGCACGGAGACGGTATACAATGAGCAGTTCTTC. It yields the protein CSTETVYNEQFF. This chain joins TRBV29-1 and TRBJ2-1; D ambiguous. Deletions cut 8 bases from V and 4 bases from J, with 12 bases between. The CDR3 is 12 amino acids. The germline V gene has CDR1 SQVTM and CDR2 ANQGSEA.

The chain combines TRBV7-3 with TRBJ1-6; TRBD1 aligns across 10 bases. Looked up from germline, CDR1 is SGHTA and CDR2 is FQGTGA. J was trimmed by 9 bases and V by 5 bases; bases with no gene match: 7. The length of the CDR3 is 15 residues. The CDR3 DNA reads as TGTGCCAGCAGCGCGACAGGGGGCTCTTCTTCACCCCTCCACTTT. Translating gives CASSATGGSSSPLHF.

This clone occurred a few times. V gene TRBV29-1 combines with J gene TRBJ2-2; 8 nucleotides align to TRBD1. V gave up 7 bases and J gave up 6 bases; unmatched junction bases: 7. CDR1 is SQVTM and CDR2 is ANQGSEA in the germline V gene. This CDR3 region has 13 residues. CDR3 region: CSAGQGGSGELFF. CDR3 nucleotide sequence: TGCAGCGCTGGACAGGGAGGTTCCGGGGAGCTGTTTTTT.

In this sample, this clone turned up a few times. The chain is built from TRBV5-4 and TRBJ2-5, with D perhaps TRBD1 or TRBD2 (5 bases each). The CDR3 length is 18 residues. V was clipped by 4 bases and J by 1 base, with 23 bases between them. Germline V gene data show CDR1 as SGHNT and CDR2 as YYREEE (reference sequence). The CDR3 bases are TGTGCCAGCAGCCAAGTTATCTTCGGCCCGGGGCGCCAAGAGACCCAGTACTTC. Its protein is CASSQVIFGPGRQETQYF. Full variable domain (rest looked up from reference TRBV5-4 and TRBJ2-5): ETGVTQSPTHLIKTRGQQVTLRCSSQSGHNTVSWYQQALGQGPQFIFQYYREEENGRGNFPPRFSGLQFPNYSSELNVNALELDDSALYLCASSQVIFGPGRQETQYFGPGTRLLVL.

A note on this clone: With only one base between it and a far larger clone, this is likely a read error. The rearrangement uses TRBV7-6 and TRBJ1-2; no clear D. Looked up from germline, CDR1 is SGHVS and CDR2 is FNYEAQ. CDR3 length: 13 residues. V was shortened by 1 base and J by 3 bases, with 6 bases between the two germline ends. The chain's CDR3 is CASSLGKDYGYTF. As DNA, the CDR3 is TGTGCCAGCAGCTTAGGAAAGGACTATGGCTACACCTTC.

This clone was observed a handful of times. This sequence joins TRBV25-1 and TRBJ1-1; maybe TRBD1 (6 bases). This CDR3 region has 14 residues. Trimming removed 3 bases from V and 5 bases from J, with 13 bases in between. Germline CDR1 reads MGHDK; CDR2 reads SYGVNS. This chain's CDR3 is CASSDEGRGTEAFF. In nucleotides, the CDR3 is TGTGCCAGCAGTGATGAAGGGAGGGGGACTGAAGCTTTCTTT.

In its sample, this clone was seen a few times. The gene calls are TRBV7-9 and TRBJ2-7, with 11 nucleotides matching TRBD2. CDR3 size: 16 residues. The germline V gene encodes CDR1 SEHNR and CDR2 FQNEAQ (reference sequence). The V and J ends lost 5 bases and 3 bases, in that order; junction bases with no gene match: 9. The CDR3 here is CASSTSRLAGGYEQYF. In DNA, the CDR3 is TGTGCCAGCAGCACCTCTCGGCTAGCGGGGGGCTACGAGCAGTACTTC. The full variable domain, with the rest looked up from reference TRBV7-9 and TRBJ2-7, is DTGVSQNPRHKITKRGQNVTFRCDPISEHNRLYWYRQTLGQGPEFLTYFQNEAQLEKSRLLSDRFSAERPKGSFSTLEIQRTEQGDSAMYLCASSTSRLAGGYEQYFGPGTRLTVT.

V and J are TRBV29-1 and TRBJ1-1; D is unresolved. The CDR3 is made up of 11 amino acids. CDR1 is SQVTM and CDR2 is ANQGSEA in the germline V gene. Trimming shortened V by 4 bases and J by 8 bases, and 11 bases separated the two germline ends. In DNA, the CDR3 is TGCAGCGTTGGAGGAAATATAGAAGCTTTCTTT. It specifies CSVGGNIEAFF. Complete variable domain (other parts from reference TRBV29-1 and TRBJ1-1): SAVISQKPSRDICQRGTSLTIQCQVDSQVTMMFWYRQQPGQSLTLIATANQGSEATYESGFVIDKFPISRPNLTFSTLTVSNMSPEDSSIYLCSVGGNIEAFFGQGTRLTVV.

The V gene is TRBV27, the J gene TRBJ2-6; no firm D call. Germline CDR1 and CDR2: MNHEY and SMNVEV (reference sequence). V was trimmed by 2 bases and J by 4 bases, leaving 6 bases between them. The CDR3 is made up of 14 amino acids. The CDR3 loop reads CASSLEWGANVLTF. Written as DNA, the CDR3 is TGTGCCAGCAGTTTAGAATGGGGGGCCAACGTCCTGACTTTC.